This T cell receptor beta chain comes out of a study of shared clonotypes between healthy human individuals. Whole-study findings and limits: Shared clonotypes: about 5.3% naive CD4, approximately 3.4% naive CD8, less than 2.5% memory CD4, about 0.4% memory CD8. The generation probabilities recorded for non-shared clonotypes fell below those of clonotypes shared by all four donors.

Researchers partitioned CD4+ cells into CD45RA+ naive and CD45RA-negative memory subsets. Trimming left V 0 bases short and J 7 bases short, with 10 bases between. The CDR3 totals 14 residues. Germline-derived CDR1 and CDR2 are SGHRS and YFSETQ. Replicate PCRs for sorted subsets used around 190 ng DNA; this equaled about 30,000 T cell genomes. Here immunoSEQ multiplex PCR was the method, and the copy in TCRdb shows in-frame clones only, minus some. The sample includes some 2,000,000 clones, around 95% of them seen just once. As regards this clone: Its cognate antigen is unknown.

V and J are TRBV5-1 and TRBJ1-4; D is undetermined. This receptor was obtained from a man younger than 35 in good health. The sequenced sample consisted of naive CD4+ T cells sorted from blood. Described subset: CD45RA+ positively selected. CDR3 DNA: TGCGCCAGCAGCTTGGATCCCTCGGTTGAAAAACTGTTTTTT. Encoded protein: CASSLDPSVEKLFF.